Sequencing of this T cell receptor (beta chain) was carried out in a study of T cell responses to AZD1222 COVID-19 vaccine. Overall study findings and caveats: Of spike-specific TCRs, nearly half reportedly target regions left unmutated in variants. Clonal diversity was possibly underestimated, and the donors were mostly white British, with more females. Spike was spanned by vaccine-associated CD4 TCRs, with dominance at 160-218 and 743-854. An increase in Spike-specific TCR breadth and depth was observed after two AZD1222 doses.

TCRdb keeps only in-frame clones here, not all; method: immunoSEQ multiplex PCR. The sample includes 150,000 to 200,000 clones, just over 90% of them seen just once. Turning to this clone: The antigen is unknown.

Trimming shortened V by 0 bases and J by 2 bases, and 14 bases separated the two germline ends. Germline V gives CDR1 LNHNV, CDR2 YYDKDF (reference sequence). This CDR3 comprises 17 residues. The specimen was peripheral blood, collected on day 0 of AZD1222 vaccination. The source is an adult in good health. The J gene is TRBJ1-5, the V gene TRBV15; D possibly corresponds to TRBD1 (5 bases). This CDR3 reads CATSRDLGGSGNQPQHF. DNA for the CDR3: TGTGCCACCAGCAGAGATCTGGGGGGATCGGGCAATCAGCCCCAGCATTTT.